The clone carrying this T cell receptor beta chain came up many times. Its target is unknown. TCRdb re-derived calls from the RACE reads in MiXCR, one entry per CDR3 protein. The table has roughly 200,000 distinct CDR3 sequences, under 25% seen once. This entry is derived from a study of human T cells and chemical hapten exposure. Study information: Affected patients, primarily female, had alopecia areata, totalis or universalis.

The study, taken as a whole, reports: Patch test score was positively correlated with the counts of TCRs that had expanded at PT1.

Indicated time point: patch test 3, about 24 weeks after DPC sensitization. The treatment was: therapeutic diphenylcyclopropenone sensitization with weekly scalp DPC. The CDR3 totals 14 residues. Trimming removed 4 bases at V and 8 bases at J, with 15 bases between. Germline CDR1 reads MDHEN; CDR2 reads SYDVKM. The J gene is TRBJ2-1, the V gene TRBV28; possibly TRBD2 for D (7 bases). This receptor was identified in a woman aged 40-49 years with alopecia areata. Some clones in this sample may be carry-over from other donors' samples. Source: whole blood, taken in connection with sensitization to the hapten diphenylcyclopropenone (DPC). This chain's CDR3 is CASSSNRGADEQFF. Written as DNA, the CDR3 is TGTGCCAGCAGTTCCAACCGGGGGGCGGATGAGCAGTTCTTC. Complete variable domain (other parts from reference TRBV28 and TRBJ2-1): DVKVTQSSRYLVKRTGEKVFLECVQDMDHENMFWYRQDPGLGLRLIYFSYDVKMKEKGDIPEGYSVSREKKERFSLILESASTNQTSMYLCASSSNRGADEQFFGPGTRLTVL.